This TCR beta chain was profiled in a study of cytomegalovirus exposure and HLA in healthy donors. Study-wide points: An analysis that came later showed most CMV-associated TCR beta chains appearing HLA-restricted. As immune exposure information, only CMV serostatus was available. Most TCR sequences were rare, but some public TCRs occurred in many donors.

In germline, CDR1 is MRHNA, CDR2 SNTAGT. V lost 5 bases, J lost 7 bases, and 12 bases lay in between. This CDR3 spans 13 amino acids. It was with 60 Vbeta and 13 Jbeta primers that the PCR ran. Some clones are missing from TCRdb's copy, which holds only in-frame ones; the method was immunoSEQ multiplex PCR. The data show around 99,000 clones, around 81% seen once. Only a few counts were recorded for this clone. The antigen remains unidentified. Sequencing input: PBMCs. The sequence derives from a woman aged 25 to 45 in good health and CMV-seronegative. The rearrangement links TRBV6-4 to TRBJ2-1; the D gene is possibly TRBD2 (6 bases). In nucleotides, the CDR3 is TGTGCCAGCAGTAAGGGACTGTCTAATGAGCAGTTCTTC. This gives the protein CASSKGLSNEQFF.